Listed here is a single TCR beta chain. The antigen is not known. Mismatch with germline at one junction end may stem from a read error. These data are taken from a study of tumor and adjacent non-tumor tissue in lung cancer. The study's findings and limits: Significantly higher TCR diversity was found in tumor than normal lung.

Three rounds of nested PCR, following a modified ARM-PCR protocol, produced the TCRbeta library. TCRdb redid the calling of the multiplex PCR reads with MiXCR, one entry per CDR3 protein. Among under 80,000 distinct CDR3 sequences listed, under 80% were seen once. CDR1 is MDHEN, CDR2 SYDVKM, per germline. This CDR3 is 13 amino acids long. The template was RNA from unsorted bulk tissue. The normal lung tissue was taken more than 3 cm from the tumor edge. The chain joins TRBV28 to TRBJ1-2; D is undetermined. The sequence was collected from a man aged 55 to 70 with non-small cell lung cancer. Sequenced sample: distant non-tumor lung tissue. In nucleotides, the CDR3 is TGTGCCAGCAGACGAACCGGCTACTATGGCTACACGTTC. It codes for CASRRTGYYGYTF.